These 17 T cell receptor beta chains share one sample of origin, sequenced in a study of blood T cell repertoires in COVID-19. Sequencing used immunoSEQ multiplex PCR; TCRdb keeps in-frame clones, though not all of them. This sample has 200,000 to 250,000 clones, with approximately 91% found just once. Material for sequencing was peripheral blood. All receptors come from a woman aged 55-70 years with acute or convalescent COVID-19.

V is TRBV6-6 and J is TRBJ2-3, with TRBD1 matching over 7 bases. Germline loops: CDR1 MNHNY, CDR2 SVGAGI (reference sequence). This CDR3 has 13 residues. Trimming cost V 4 bases and J 4 bases; bases outside gene matches: 2. The CDR3 sequence: CASSLTGSDTQYF. As DNA, the CDR3 is TGTGCCAGCAGTTTGACAGGGTCAGATACGCAGTATTTT.

The V call is TRBV27, the J call TRBJ2-7; D gene ambiguous. Germline CDR1 reads MNHEY; CDR2 reads SMNVEV (reference sequence). The CDR3 runs 13 residues. Trimming took 3 bases from V and 6 from J, leaving 12 bases between them. This chain's CDR3 is CASSFLNPREQYF. The DNA of the CDR3 is TGTGCCAGCAGTTTCCTAAACCCCCGCGAGCAGTACTTC.

To note about this clone: At the DNA level, this CDR3 is encoded by other sequences in the same sample as well. The V gene is TRBV18, the J gene TRBJ2-3; no firm D call. V lost 3 bases, J lost 3 bases, and 4 bases lay in between. CDR1 is KGHSH and CDR2 is LQKENI in the germline V gene. The CDR3 length is 12 residues. The CDR3, as DNA: TGTGCCAGCTCACCCTATACAGATACGCAGTATTTT. Its protein product is CASSPYTDTQYF. The variable domain in full, completed from reference TRBV18 and TRBJ2-3, reads NAGVMQNPRHLVRRRGQEARLRCSPMKGHSHVYWYRQLPEEGLKFMVYLQKENIIDESGMPKERFSAEFPKEGPSILRIQQVVRGDSAAYFCASSPYTDTQYFGPGTRLTVL.

V usage is TRBV14 and J usage is TRBJ1-6; no definite D call. This CDR3 spans 15 amino acids. Germline loops: CDR1 SGHDN, CDR2 FVKESK. Trimming removed 1 base at V and 7 bases at J, with 11 bases between. The CDR3 loop is CASSQVPRLNSPLHF. CDR3 coding DNA: TGTGCCAGCAGCCAAGTTCCGAGACTAAATTCACCCCTCCACTTT.

This clone was seen only once. The V call is TRBV29-1, the J call TRBJ2-1; D gene unclear. V was trimmed by 1 base and J by 0 bases, leaving 7 bases between them. CDR1 and CDR2 from the germline V gene are SQVTM and ANQGSEA. This CDR3 spans 14 amino acids. CDR3 nucleotides: TGCAGCGTTGAAGGCCTAATCTCCTACAATGAGCAGTTCTTC. Its protein is CSVEGLISYNEQFF.

In this sample, this clone turned up once. The chain has TRBV10-2 and TRBJ1-6; TRBD1 might be the D (5 bases). Per the germline V gene, CDR1 is WSHSY and CDR2 is SAAADI. This CDR3 has 14 amino acids. Deletions cut 8 bases from V and 3 bases from J, with 11 bases between. CDR3 bases: TGCGCCAGCCTTACGGGGGGCTATAATTCACCCCTCCACTTT. Translated, it gives CASLTGGYNSPLHF.

In its sample, this clone was seen once. V gene TRBV19 combines with J gene TRBJ1-4; 7 bases fit TRBD1. The CDR3 loop spans 13 amino acids. The ends lost 9 bases at V and 5 bases at J; junction bases unmatched: 6. Germline-derived CDR1 and CDR2 are LNHDA and SQIVND (reference sequence). The CDR3 DNA reads as TGTGCCAGCACCGGGACAGCGAATGAAAAACTGTTTTTT. Residues: CASTGTANEKLFF.

The rearrangement uses TRBV13 and TRBJ1-2; D is perhaps TRBD1 (6 bases). Trimming stripped 0 bases from V and 8 bases from J, with 13 bases between. The CDR3 extends over 14 amino acids. Germline assignment: CDR1 PRHDT and CDR2 FYEKMQ (reference sequence). The CDR3 sequence is CASSLGRGWGGYTF. The CDR3 DNA reads as TGTGCCAGCAGCTTAGGCAGGGGTTGGGGAGGCTACACCTTC.

The gene calls are TRBV27 and TRBJ2-1; 7 bases agree with TRBD2. Germline trimming cut 5 bases from V and 3 bases from J; bases unmatched to any gene: 13. Looked up from germline, CDR1 is MNHEY and CDR2 is SMNVEV (reference sequence). CDR3 size: 17 residues. The DNA of the CDR3 is TGTGCCAGCAGTCTCCTGGGGGGAGGGCCTCGCTACAATGAGCAGTTCTTC. Its protein product is CASSLLGGGPRYNEQFF.

The chain joins TRBV5-6 to TRBJ1-2; D possibly corresponds to TRBD1 (6 bases). Germline assignment: CDR1 SGHDT and CDR2 YYEEEE. The CDR3 spans 14 residues. V lost 7 bases and J lost 2, with 15 bases in between. The DNA of the CDR3 is TGTGCCAGCTCCGAACAGGGAAGAAACTATGGCTACACCTTC. This codes for CASSEQGRNYGYTF.

The V call is TRBV30, the J call TRBJ2-3; D gene uncertain. The CDR3 has 15 amino acids. Germline assignment: CDR1 GTSNPN and CDR2 SVGIG (reference sequence). V lost 0 bases and J lost 0, with 10 bases in between. CDR3 loop: CAWSVRRSSTDTQYF. As DNA, the CDR3 is TGTGCCTGGAGTGTACGTCGGAGTAGCACAGATACGCAGTATTTT.

This clone was detected once. The rearrangement uses TRBV19 and TRBJ2-1, with no clear D. The CDR3 contains 13 residues. Trimming pared 4 bases from V and 2 bases from J, leaving 6 bases between. Germline lookup yields CDR1 LNHDA and CDR2 SQIVND (reference sequence). CDR3 region: CASSSATYNEQFF. The CDR3 DNA is TGTGCCAGTAGTAGTGCTACCTACAATGAGCAGTTCTTC.

The chain recombines TRBV5-6 with TRBJ2-5; unclear D gene. CDR1 and CDR2 from the germline V gene are SGHDT and YYEEEE. Trimming removed 5 bases at V and 2 bases at J, with 10 bases between. The CDR3 loop spans 13 amino acids. In nucleotides, the CDR3 is TGTGCCAGCAGGACATCGAATCAAGAGACCCAGTACTTC. Translation gives CASRTSNQETQYF. Filled out from reference TRBV5-6 and TRBJ2-5, the complete variable domain reads DAGVTQSPTHLIKTRGQQVTLRCSPKSGHDTVSWYQQALGQGPQFIFQYYEEEERQRGNFPDRFSGHQFPNYSSELNVNALLLGDSALYLCASRTSNQETQYFGPGTRLLVL.

This chain connects TRBV7-9 to TRBJ1-5, with D perhaps matching TRBD1 (6 bases). The CDR3 spans 14 residues. Germline CDR1 is SEHNR and CDR2 is FQNEAQ (reference sequence). Trimming cost V 6 bases and J 3 bases, with 12 bases left between them. The CDR3 DNA is TGTGCCAGCAGTCTACAGGGACACAATCAGCCCCAGCATTTT. This sequence encodes CASSLQGHNQPQHF.

The rearrangement joins TRBV27 to TRBJ1-6; D is unclear. V was pared by 0 bases and J by 14 bases, with 11 bases between. Germline V gene sequence: CDR1 MNHEY, CDR2 SMNVEV (reference sequence). The CDR3 extends over 13 amino acids. The DNA of the CDR3 is TGTGCCAGCAGTTTATCGCTCCGGGAAACCCTCCACTTT. Residues: CASSLSLRETLHF.

This rearrangement joins TRBV18 to TRBJ1-5; D is unclear. V lost 4 bases to trimming and J lost 0 bases, with 10 bases between them. There are 15 residues in the CDR3. Germline V gives CDR1 KGHSH, CDR2 LQKENI. CDR3: CASSLDGVSNQPQHF. The CDR3 nucleotides are TGTGCCAGCTCACTGGACGGGGTTAGCAATCAGCCCCAGCATTTT.

Here the CDR3 DNA reads TGTGCCAGCAGCCAAGATAGACTAGCGGGGGGAGATACGCAGTATTTT. Translation gives CASSQDRLAGGDTQYF. The rearrangement joins TRBV3-1 (or the pseudogene TRBV3-2) to TRBJ2-3; 13 nucleotides agree with TRBD2. This CDR3 comprises 16 residues. Germline assignment: CDR1 LGHDT and CDR2 YNNKEL (reference sequence). The J segment lost 5 bases and the V segment lost 0 bases, leaving 2 bases of the junction unmatched.